This T cell receptor (beta chain) was recovered during a study of vaccination and CD4 T cells after COVID-19. Overall study context: Nasal swab PCR had shown SARS-CoV-2 positivity in the convalescent patients (roughly 10 mild cases, one severe case).

Oncomine TCR Beta short-read sequencing was applied to DNA from cultured CD4+ T cells. TCRdb re-derived calls from the PCR reads in MiXCR, one entry per CDR3 protein. The repertoire holds over 14,000 distinct CDR3 sequences, with 50% to 55% as singletons. Treatment denoted: approximately nine-day PBMC culture with coronavirus spike peptide pools or control peptides (ViraFEST assay). As for this clonotype: Its cognate antigen is unknown.

The specimen sequenced was CD4+ T cells from blood, cultured in vitro. The origin of this receptor is a human donor who had recovered from COVID-19.

The CDR3 coding sequence is TGCAGTGCCCAGTCTCCTACCGGGGAGCTGTTTTTT. Its protein is CSAQSPTGELFF. The V call is TRBV20-1, the J call TRBJ2-2; no definite D call. Trimming stripped 6 bases from V and 5 bases from J, with 10 bases between. Germline V gene sequence: CDR1 DFQATT, CDR2 SNEGSKA (reference sequence). The CDR3 is 12 amino acids.